A single sample is the source of the 30 T cell receptor beta chains below, sequenced in a study of OX40 agonist ivuxolimab in advanced cancers. Assay used: immunoSEQ multiplex PCR; TCRdb lists only in-frame clones, some missing. The sample records about 46,000 clones, roughly nine tenths being singletons. The input for sequencing was CD4+ or CD8+ T cells sorted from blood, taken in a trial of the OX40 agonist ivuxolimab. These receptor sequences come from an adult with an advanced solid tumor such as melanoma, head and neck, liver or kidney cancer.

The chain joins TRBV27 to TRBJ1-1; D is ambiguous. The CDR3 totals 13 residues. V was pared by 3 bases and J by 0 bases, with 5 bases between. Germline V gives CDR1 MNHEY, CDR2 SMNVEV (reference sequence). The CDR3 bases are TGTGCCAGCAGTTTCGGTATGAACACTGAAGCTTTCTTT. It translates to CASSFGMNTEAFF.

The rearrangement links TRBV10-3 to TRBJ2-7; D is uncertain. V was cut by 3 bases and J by 0 bases, with 6 bases left in between. The length of the CDR3 is 13 residues. In germline, CDR1 is ENHRY, CDR2 SYGVKD. CDR3 DNA sequence: TGTGCCATCAGTGACGATAGCTCCTACGAGCAGTACTTC. The encoded protein is CAISDDSSYEQYF.

This clone was recorded only once. The CDR3 coding sequence is TGTGCCAGTAGAGCCCCGGGACAAGTCATGAACACTGAAGCTTTCTTT. This sequence encodes CASRAPGQVMNTEAFF. The V call is TRBV19, the J call TRBJ1-1; D possibly corresponds to TRBD1 (6 bases). CDR3 length: 16 amino acids. The V gene lost 6 bases and the J gene lost 0 bases, with 17 bases spanning the gap. Germline assignment: CDR1 LNHDA and CDR2 SQIVND (reference sequence). Full variable domain (rest looked up from reference TRBV19 and TRBJ1-1): DGGITQSPKYLFRKEGQNVTLSCEQNLNHDAMYWYRQDPGQGLRLIYYSQIVNDFQKGDIAEGYSVSREKKESFPLTVTSAQKNPTAFYLCASRAPGQVMNTEAFFGQGTRLTVV.

In this sample, this clone turned up once. The chain combines TRBV7-3 with TRBJ2-7, with a possible D match to TRBD2 (6 bases). This CDR3 region has 13 residues. The V gene's germline CDR1 is SGHTA and CDR2 FQGTGA. V lost 3 bases and J 6 bases, leaving 12 bases between the germline ends. The CDR3 loop reads CASSFGGLSEQYF. CDR3 bases: TGTGCCAGCAGCTTCGGGGGATTGAGCGAGCAGTACTTC.

The CDR3 spells CASKLGSSYEQYF. CDR3 coding DNA: TGTGCCAGCAAACTGGGAAGCTCCTACGAGCAGTACTTC. The rearrangement links TRBV11-3 to TRBJ2-7; D is unclear. Between the trimmed V and J ends, which lost 7 bases and 0 bases, there was a span of 10 bases. Germline CDR1 is SGHNT and CDR2 is YENEEA. This CDR3 region has 13 residues.

As regards this clone: A far larger clone is one base from this, pointing to a likely read error. The CDR3 region has the DNA TGTGCCAGCAGCTTCGAGGGCTACGAGCAGTACTTC. Amino acids: CASSFEGYEQYF. The chain employs TRBV5-6 and TRBJ2-7, with TRBD2 as a possible D gene (5 bases). V shed 2 bases and J shed 3 bases, with 6 bases lying between them. The CDR3 is made up of 12 amino acids. Germline CDR1 is SGHDT and CDR2 is YYEEEE.

This sequence joins TRBV18 and TRBJ2-5; 7 nucleotides match TRBD1. Trimming at V came to 0 bases and at J to 5 bases, leaving 12 bases not matched to a gene. Germline V lookup: CDR1 KGHSH, CDR2 LQKENI. CDR3 size: 17 residues. The CDR3 here is CASSPPSDRFTGETQYF. The CDR3 DNA reads TGTGCCAGCTCACCACCGTCGGACAGGTTCACTGGGGAGACCCAGTACTTC.

This clone appeared a single time. The chain carries TRBV9 and TRBJ2-2, with D uncertain. Germline CDR1 SGDLS, CDR2 YYNGEE. Trimming took 4 bases from V and 6 from J, leaving 10 bases between them. The CDR3 runs 13 residues. The CDR3 here is CASSPLLSGELFF. The CDR3 region has the DNA TGTGCCAGCAGCCCCCTACTATCCGGGGAGCTGTTTTTT.

V and J are TRBV7-2 and TRBJ2-6, with 8 bases that match TRBD2. Germline values: CDR1 SGHTA, CDR2 FQGNSA. The ends lost 5 bases at V and 0 bases at J; junction bases unmatched: 6. This CDR3 is 17 amino acids long. The DNA of the CDR3 is TGTGCCAGCAGCCCCCTAGCGGGTATCTCTGGGGCCAACGTCCTGACTTTC. Its protein is CASSPLAGISGANVLTF.

The chain is built from TRBV21-1 and TRBJ1-2. TRBV21-1 is a recognized pseudogene. This CDR3 is 14 amino acids long. The CDR3 sequence: CASSKDEGQVGYTF. The CDR3, as DNA: TGTGCCAGCAGCAAAGATGAGGGGCAGGTAGGCTACACCTTC.

V gene TRBV29-1 combines with J gene TRBJ1-2, with 12 nucleotides matching TRBD1. Germline CDR1 SQVTM, CDR2 ANQGSEA. The CDR3 totals 17 residues. The junction had 16 bases not matched to a gene; V was cut back by 6 bases and J by 5 bases. In nucleotides, the CDR3 is TGCAGCGTGGATCTGAAGGGGGCGGGACAGGGGGCTTATGGCTACACCTTC. Translated, it gives CSVDLKGAGQGAYGYTF.

The sample holds one count of this clone. The chain recombines TRBV4-1 with TRBJ2-7; TRBD2 matches at 8 bases. The CDR3 is 15 residues long. Germline V lookup: CDR1 MGHRA, CDR2 YSYEKL. V was clipped by 1 base and J by 3 bases; unmatched bases: 5. As DNA, the CDR3 is TGCGCCAGCAGCCAAGTCGGGGGGGACAACTACGAGCAGTACTTC. Protein product: CASSQVGGDNYEQYF.

Regarding this clone: The sample contains more than one DNA sequence encoding this CDR3. The V and J genes are TRBV7-9 and TRBJ2-1; a possible D gene is TRBD2 (6 bases). The CDR3 spans 12 residues. V was trimmed by 1 base and J by 8 bases, leaving 6 bases between them. Per germline, CDR1 SEHNR and CDR2 FQNEAQ (reference sequence). The DNA of the CDR3 is TGTGCCAGCAGCTTAGGGGGGGATGAGCAGTTCTTC. Translating it yields CASSLGGDEQFF.

The rearrangement joins TRBV6-5 to TRBJ2-7; D unresolved. The germline V gene encodes CDR1 MNHEY and CDR2 SVGAGI. V gave up 0 bases and J gave up 1 base, with 4 bases separating them. The CDR3 extends over 13 amino acids. CDR3 residues: CASSYSGSYEQYF. The CDR3 DNA reads TGTGCCAGCAGTTACTCAGGTTCCTACGAGCAGTACTTC.

CDR3 sequence (DNA): TGTGCCAGCAGCCAGAGGACGGGAGAAACCTACGAGCAGTACTTC. It specifies CASSQRTGETYEQYF. The chain couples TRBV4-2 to TRBJ2-7; D is perhaps TRBD2 (6 bases). Trimming stripped 3 bases from V and 2 bases from J, with 14 bases between. The length of the CDR3 is 15 residues. Germline CDR1 reads LGHNA; CDR2 reads YNFKEQ.

This chain links TRBV6-1 with TRBJ2-5, with D unresolved. From germline, CDR1 is MNHNS and CDR2 SASEGT. V dropped 2 bases and J dropped 8 bases, with 6 bases sitting between them. This CDR3 has 11 residues. CDR3 nucleotides: TGTGCCAGCAGTGAATTCTACACCCAGTACTTC. Its protein product is CASSEFYTQYF.

This rearrangement joins TRBV20-1 to TRBJ2-7; D unresolved. In germline, CDR1 is DFQATT, CDR2 SNEGSKA (reference sequence). The CDR3 is 11 residues long. V was clipped by 3 bases and J by 3 bases, with 6 bases between them. The CDR3 region is CSASPGYEQYF. The CDR3 DNA reads as TGCAGTGCTAGTCCCGGCTACGAGCAGTACTTC.

The chain uses TRBV19 and TRBJ2-4; 7 nucleotides agree with TRBD1. V was pared by 4 bases and J by 6 bases, with 3 bases of the junction left unmatched. The germline CDR1 and CDR2 sequences are LNHDA and SQIVND (reference sequence). This CDR3 has 13 residues. CDR3 DNA sequence: TGTGCCAGTAGTACACCAGGGGGAAACATTCAGTACTTC. This gives the protein CASSTPGGNIQYF.

This chain uses TRBV9 with TRBJ2-7; D gene ambiguous. CDR1 and CDR2 (germline): SGDLS, YYNGEE. Trimming cost V 4 bases and J 6 bases, with 14 bases left between them. This CDR3 region has 13 residues. CDR3 amino acids: CASSSTPNREQYF. The CDR3 nucleotides are TGTGCCAGCAGCTCGACCCCTAACCGCGAGCAGTACTTC.

Here the CDR3 DNA reads TGTGCCAGTAGCATATGGGGGAACACTGAAGCTTTCTTT. Its translation: CASSIWGNTEAFF. The chain links TRBV19 to TRBJ1-1; no definite D call. The CDR3 consists of 13 residues. Germline-derived CDR1 and CDR2 are LNHDA and SQIVND (reference sequence). V lost 6 bases, J lost 1 base, and 9 bases lay in between.

This sequence joins TRBV9 and TRBJ2-2; D gene ambiguous. In germline, CDR1 is SGDLS, CDR2 YYNGEE. V gave up 0 bases and J gave up 0 bases, with 9 bases separating them. The CDR3 loop spans 16 amino acids. CDR3 amino acids: CASSVERMTNTGELFF. Written as DNA, the CDR3 is TGTGCCAGCAGCGTAGAACGCATGACGAACACCGGGGAGCTGTTTTTT.

The chain has TRBV7-9 and TRBJ2-3, with 9 nucleotides matching TRBD2. The V gene end was trimmed by 5 bases and the J gene end by 2 bases; junction bases not matched to a gene: 17. The CDR3 extends over 19 amino acids. The V gene's germline CDR1 is SEHNR and CDR2 FQNEAQ (reference sequence). The CDR3 sequence: CASSHTTLTTSGYTDTQYF. DNA of the CDR3: TGTGCCAGCAGCCACACGACCTTGACGACTAGCGGCTACACAGATACGCAGTATTTT.

The V call is TRBV30, the J call TRBJ1-5, with D uncertain. V shed 0 bases and J shed 4 bases, with 7 bases lying between them. This CDR3 has 13 amino acids. Germline CDR1 GTSNPN, CDR2 SVGIG (reference sequence). CDR3 nucleotides: TGTGCCTGGAGTGTAGAGGCAAATCAGCCCCAGCATTTT. Protein sequence: CAWSVEANQPQHF.

The V and J genes are TRBV27 and TRBJ2-1, with TRBD2 matching over 7 bases. Per the germline V gene, CDR1 is MNHEY and CDR2 is SMNVEV (reference sequence). The length of the CDR3 is 16 residues. V lost 7 bases to trimming and J lost 0 bases; unmatched junction nucleotides: 9. The CDR3 region has the DNA TGTGCCAGCAAACTAGCGCCCGCTCGCTCCTACAATGAGCAGTTCTTC. Protein product: CASKLAPARSYNEQFF.

The chain recombines TRBV27 with TRBJ1-1; 8 nucleotides agree with TRBD1. CDR1 and CDR2 from the germline V gene are MNHEY and SMNVEV (reference sequence). With 6 bases clipped from V and 1 base from J, the junction kept 1 base outside the gene matches. CDR3 length: 13 amino acids. The CDR3 region is CASSGQGNTEAFF. DNA of the CDR3: TGTGCCAGCAGCGGACAGGGGAACACTGAAGCTTTCTTT.

The J gene is TRBJ2-7, the V gene TRBV15, with D unresolved. V lost 4 bases, J lost 0 bases, and 7 bases lay in between. The CDR3 has 13 residues. The germline V gene encodes CDR1 LNHNV and CDR2 YYDKDF (reference sequence). CDR3 in DNA: TGTGCCACCAGCATGGGCACCTCCTACGAGCAGTACTTC. Its protein is CATSMGTSYEQYF.

The chain couples TRBV28 to TRBJ1-5; 8 bases line up with TRBD1. V lost 3 bases and J lost 2; bases outside the gene matches: 6. Germline assignment: CDR1 MDHEN and CDR2 SYDVKM. The CDR3 runs to 16 residues. CDR3 amino acids: CASSFPLDRGNQPQHF. The CDR3 DNA reads as TGTGCCAGCAGTTTTCCCTTGGACAGGGGCAATCAGCCCCAGCATTTT.

The chain uses TRBV11-2 and TRBJ2-2, with 9 bases aligning to TRBD1. The germline V gene encodes CDR1 SGHAT and CDR2 FQNNGV. Trimming cost V 2 bases and J 4 bases; bases outside gene matches: 8. The CDR3 contains 17 residues. The CDR3 coding sequence is TGTGCCAGCAGCTTAAATCCGGGACAGGGAGGCACCGGGGAGCTGTTTTTT. Encoded protein: CASSLNPGQGGTGELFF.

This chain uses TRBV9 with TRBJ2-1; 8 nucleotides agree with TRBD1. Germline values: CDR1 SGDLS, CDR2 YYNGEE. The V gene end was trimmed by 3 bases and the J gene end by 1 base; junction bases not matched to a gene: 3. The CDR3 consists of 15 residues. CDR3 protein: CASSGRDRSYNEQFF. The CDR3 nucleotides are TGTGCCAGCAGCGGCCGGGACAGGTCCTACAATGAGCAGTTCTTC.

This rearrangement joins TRBV4-3 to TRBJ1-1; D is perhaps TRBD1 (5 bases). V lost 0 bases and J lost 8, with 19 bases in between. Germline values: CDR1 LGHNA, CDR2 YSLEER. CDR3 length equals 16 residues. The chain's CDR3 is CASSQDQLGDADEAFF. Here the CDR3 DNA reads TGCGCCAGCAGCCAAGATCAATTGGGGGATGCGGACGAAGCTTTCTTT.